These T cell receptor beta chains were read from a single sample in a study of blood T cell repertoires in COVID-19. Measured with immunoSEQ multiplex PCR; TCRdb has only the in-frame clones, and not every one. The sample lists roughly 64,000 clones, around nine tenths occurring once. The sample consisted of peripheral blood. The receptors derive from a woman older than 75 with active COVID-19. Both conserved end residues are part of each CDR3. The D gene is left open where the match is weak. Size tells how often a clone was seen (once, few, many) or the class of an expanded clone, and some rows leave it out.

clone_size: -; d_call: -; v_call: TRBV5-1; j_call: TRBJ2-5; cdr3_nt: TGCGCCAGCAGCCTGGGGCAGGTCCAAGAGACCCAGTACTTC; cdr3_aa: CASSLGQVQETQYF
clone_size: -; d_call: -; v_call: TRBV28; j_call: TRBJ1-4; cdr3_nt: TGTGCCAGTACCTCGTCCGGTACAGGGACTGAAAAACTGTTTTTT; cdr3_aa: CASTSSGTGTEKLFF
clone_size: -; d_call: -; v_call: TRBV5-8; j_call: TRBJ2-7; cdr3_nt: TGTGCCAGCAGCTTGGGTGCCCAGACTTACGAGCAGTACTTC; cdr3_aa: CASSLGAQTYEQYF
clone_size: -; d_call: -; v_call: TRBV6-5; j_call: TRBJ1-1; cdr3_nt: TGTGCCAGCAGTCGGTTGAACACTGAAGCTTTCTTT; cdr3_aa: CASSRLNTEAFF
clone_size: -; d_call: TRBD2; v_call: TRBV5-6; j_call: TRBJ2-1; cdr3_nt: TGTGCCAGCAGCGTCACTAGCGGGGGGGTTTACAATGAGCAGTTCTTC; cdr3_aa: CASSVTSGGVYNEQFF
clone_size: -; d_call: -; v_call: TRBV10-1; j_call: TRBJ2-7; cdr3_nt: TGCGCCAGCAGTGACGGGACTTCCCCCTACGAGCAGTACTTC; cdr3_aa: CASSDGTSPYEQYF
clone_size: -; d_call: TRBD2; v_call: TRBV7-9; j_call: TRBJ2-3; cdr3_nt: TGTGCCAGCAGCTTAGACCTAGCGGGAGTCGATACGCAGTATTTT; cdr3_aa: CASSLDLAGVDTQYF
clone_size: -; d_call: -; v_call: TRBV29-1; j_call: TRBJ1-1; cdr3_nt: TGCAGCGTTCCCAGAGGTGAGGAAGCTTTCTTT; cdr3_aa: CSVPRGEEAFF
clone_size: -; d_call: -; v_call: TRBV27; j_call: TRBJ1-5; cdr3_nt: TGTGCCAGCAGTTTAACGGGGGGTGGTCAGCCCCAGCATTTT; cdr3_aa: CASSLTGGGQPQHF
clone_size: once; d_call: -; v_call: TRBV7-2; j_call: TRBJ2-5; cdr3_nt: TGTGCCAGCAGCCCCCCCGGATGGGGCCGAGAGACCCAGTACTTC; cdr3_aa: CASSPPGWGRETQYF
clone_size: -; d_call: TRBD2; v_call: TRBV19; j_call: TRBJ2-1; cdr3_nt: TGTGCCAGTAGTGGCGGGGGGGGGCCGGGTGAGCAGTTCTTC; cdr3_aa: CASSGGGGPGEQFF
clone_size: -; d_call: -; v_call: TRBV19; j_call: TRBJ2-3; cdr3_nt: TGTGCCAGTAACCCGGGAGCAAGCACAGATACGCAGTATTTT; cdr3_aa: CASNPGASTDTQYF
clone_size: -; d_call: -; v_call: TRBV29-1; j_call: TRBJ2-1; cdr3_nt: TGCAGCGTTGGGTTAAGGGGATCTAGTAACTCCTACAATGAGCAGTTCTTC; cdr3_aa: CSVGLRGSSNSYNEQFF
clone_size: -; d_call: -; v_call: TRBV3-1/TRBV3-2; j_call: TRBJ2-2; cdr3_nt: TGTGCCAGCAGCCAATGGGTAGGGGCGGACACCGGGGAGCTGTTTTTT; cdr3_aa: CASSQWVGADTGELFF
clone_size: few; d_call: -; v_call: TRBV6-6; j_call: TRBJ2-2; cdr3_nt: TGTGCCAGCAGTTACCTAGACAGGTTGGCCGGGGAGCTGTTTTTT; cdr3_aa: CASSYLDRLAGELFF
clone_size: -; d_call: -; v_call: TRBV2; j_call: TRBJ2-5; cdr3_nt: TGTGCCAGCAGTGAAGAGAGCGAGGGGGGGGAGACCCAGTACTTC; cdr3_aa: CASSEESEGGETQYF
clone_size: -; d_call: TRBD1; v_call: TRBV10-3; j_call: TRBJ1-1; cdr3_nt: TGTGCCATCAGTGATCACAGGGGGCTCAGGACTGAAGCTTTCTTT; cdr3_aa: CAISDHRGLRTEAFF
clone_size: -; d_call: -; v_call: TRBV5-5; j_call: TRBJ1-3; cdr3_nt: TGTGCCAGCAGCTTGGCCTCCCCTCTGAGCTCTGGAAACACCATATATTTT; cdr3_aa: CASSLASPLSSGNTIYF
clone_size: once; d_call: -; v_call: TRBV5-6; j_call: TRBJ1-1; cdr3_nt: TGTGCCAGCAGCCCTCTCGAACGGATAAGGAGCGGGACTGAAGCTTTCTTT; cdr3_aa: CASSPLERIRSGTEAFF
clone_size: -; d_call: -; v_call: TRBV5-4; j_call: TRBJ2-6; cdr3_nt: TGTGCCAGCAGCTTGGGAACTTCTTCCTCTGGGGCCAACGTCCTGACTTTC; cdr3_aa: CASSLGTSSSGANVLTF
clone_size: -; d_call: -; v_call: TRBV3-1/TRBV3-2; j_call: TRBJ2-5; cdr3_nt: TGTGCCAGCAGCCAACAGGTGGGAGTGGGAGAGACCCAGTACTTC; cdr3_aa: CASSQQVGVGETQYF
clone_size: once; d_call: TRBD1; v_call: TRBV5-1; j_call: TRBJ2-6; cdr3_nt: TGCGCCAGCAGCTTAAGTCGGGGACAGGTCTCTGGGGCCAACGTCCTGACTTTC; cdr3_aa: CASSLSRGQVSGANVLTF
clone_size: -; d_call: TRBD2; v_call: TRBV2; j_call: TRBJ2-7; cdr3_nt: TGTGCCAGCATGTCGTCAGCGGGACCCTACGAGCAGTACTTC; cdr3_aa: CASMSSAGPYEQYF
clone_size: -; d_call: -; v_call: TRBV6-5; j_call: TRBJ2-2; cdr3_nt: TGTGCCAGCACTTCAGGACAAGCGAACACCGGGGAGCTGTTTTTT; cdr3_aa: CASTSGQANTGELFF
clone_size: -; d_call: -; v_call: TRBV12-1; j_call: TRBJ2-6; cdr3_nt: TGTGCCAGCAGCTTTGGGCCTGCGGATAATAACTCTGGGGCCAACGTCCTGACTTTC; cdr3_aa: CASSFGPADNNSGANVLTF
clone_size: -; d_call: TRBD2; v_call: TRBV2; j_call: TRBJ2-5; cdr3_nt: TGTGCCAGTGGCGGGGGGGGTGTCCAAGAGACCCAGTACTTC; cdr3_aa: CASGGGGVQETQYF
clone_size: -; d_call: -; v_call: TRBV7-9; j_call: TRBJ1-1; cdr3_nt: TGTGCCAGCAGCTCCTCATGGACTGATACGGGAGCTTTCTTT; cdr3_aa: CASSSSWTDTGAFF
clone_size: -; d_call: -; v_call: TRBV13; j_call: TRBJ1-5; cdr3_nt: TGTGCCAGCGAGTTGTTGCATGGGGGGATTCGGCAGCCCCAGCATTTT; cdr3_aa: CASELLHGGIRQPQHF
clone_size: -; d_call: -; v_call: TRBV5-1; j_call: TRBJ2-5; cdr3_nt: TGCGCCAGCACCCGGACAGAACAAGAGACCCAGTACTTC; cdr3_aa: CASTRTEQETQYF
clone_size: -; d_call: TRBD1; v_call: TRBV7-9; j_call: TRBJ2-7; cdr3_nt: TGTGCCAGCAGCACGACAGGGGTGGACGAGCAGTACTTC; cdr3_aa: CASSTTGVDEQYF
clone_size: -; d_call: TRBD1; v_call: TRBV5-1; j_call: TRBJ2-5; cdr3_nt: TGCGCCAGTGACAGGGTCCCCGAGACCCAGTACTTC; cdr3_aa: CASDRVPETQYF
clone_size: -; d_call: TRBD1; v_call: TRBV11-1; j_call: TRBJ1-6; cdr3_nt: TGTGCCAGCAGCCCGGACAGGGGGCTTGATTCCCTCCACTTT; cdr3_aa: CASSPDRGLDSLHF